The 5 T cell receptor beta chains below come from one sample, sequenced in a study of T cells expressing NK-cell markers (dated by TCRdb to the early 2020s). The library was built by means of 5' RACE. Sequencing took place on an Illumina HiSeq 2000. The reads, reprocessed by TCRdb, yield one row per CDR3 protein sequence and no DNA. The sample's records list around 140,000 distinct CDR3 sequences. The ten top clones hold approximately 12% of the sample. Sequenced: blood T cells: a sorted CD56 or NKG2C T cell subset, CD4+ or CD8+ T cells, or bulk PBMC T cells (not recorded which). These receptors were collected from a man younger than 35 in good health. Donor details come from another sample of the same person, matched by shared clones.

The chain couples TRBV24-1 to TRBJ2-1; absent DNA, TCRdb's TRBD1 call cannot be checked. Germline V gene sequence: CDR1 KGHDR, CDR2 SFDVKD. The CDR3 sequence is 16 residues long. Here the CDR3 reads CATSDLRNRGANEQFF.

This chain joins TRBV7-2 and TRBJ2-1; TCRdb designates TRBD2, a call that cannot be tested without DNA. Germline-derived CDR1 and CDR2 are SGHTA and FQGNSA. The CDR3 loop spans 15 amino acids. CDR3 loop: CASRYRDYLVNEQFF.

The rearrangement joins TRBV12-3 or TRBV12-4 to TRBJ1-4. There are 16 residues in the CDR3. The CDR3 here is CASSRYLEVVNEKLFF.

This chain uses TRBV19 with TRBJ2-1; the D gene TCRdb calls, TRBD2, cannot be checked with no DNA. Germline V CDR1 and CDR2: LNHDA, SQIVND (reference sequence). The CDR3 is made up of 13 amino acids. The CDR3 loop reads CASSTGLYNEQFF.

This chain uses TRBV24-1 with TRBJ2-7; TCRdb selects TRBD2, and the lack of DNA leaves this call unchecked. CDR1 and CDR2 from the germline V gene are KGHDR and SFDVKD. The CDR3 has 15 amino acids. The CDR3 reads CATSDLPGTSGEQYF.